A selection of T cell receptor beta chains follows, all from one sample in a study of T cells after yellow fever vaccination. Each CDR3 protein is one row after TCRdb ran MiXCR on the 5' RACE reads. The sample includes fewer than 650,000 distinct CDR3 sequences, 21% of them seen just once. Sample: PBMCs, taken roughly 20 days after the first yellow fever vaccination. All receptors come from a man aged 18 to 30 who received the YFV17D yellow fever vaccine. CDR3s include the opening cysteine and the closing phenylalanine or tryptophan. D genes are given only for firm matches. Some rows have no size entry. The others give once, few or many, or a class for an expanded clone.

>TRBV6-1|.|.|TRBJ2-2
TGTGCCAGCAGAACACCCCAACCCATCGGGGAAGGGACCGGGGAGCTGTTTTTT
CASRTPQPIGEGTGELFF
>TRBV20-1|.|.|TRBJ2-3
TGCAGTGCTAGTGATTGGAGTTTAGCGGATACGCAGTATTTT
CSASDWSLADTQYF
>TRBV19|few|.|TRBJ2-1
TGTGCCAGTAGTCCCCCGGGACCCCAAAGCTCCTACAATGAGCAGTTCTTC
CASSPPGPQSSYNEQFF
>TRBV7-2|.|.|TRBJ1-2
TGTGCCAGCAGCTTGGGGGACTCGGAGGTCTATGGCTACACCTTC
CASSLGDSEVYGYTF
>TRBV4-1|few|.|TRBJ1-3
TGCGCCAGCAGCCAAGAAGAGGTCCGGCAGGGCCGAAACACCATATATTTT
CASSQEEVRQGRNTIYF
>TRBV15|.|.|TRBJ2-5
TGTGCCACCAGCAGAGTTCTTAAGACCCAGTACTTC
CATSRVLKTQYF
>TRBV20-1|few|TRBD2|TRBJ2-3
TGCAGTGCCACTAGCGGGGGGGAAGATACGCAGTATTTT
CSATSGGEDTQYF
>TRBV6-5|few|.|TRBJ1-2
TGTGCCAGCAGTTACTCGAACCGGGGCCCGGGAGGCTATGGCTACACCTTC
CASSYSNRGPGGYGYTF
>TRBV6-1|.|.|TRBJ2-6
TGTGCCAGCACCTACGCTCGTCAGGGCCTTCTCTCTGGGGCCAACGTCCTGACTTTC
CASTYARQGLLSGANVLTF
>TRBV7-2|.|.|TRBJ2-3
TGTGCCAGCAGCTCCGACAGTAGTAATACGCAGTATTTT
CASSSDSSNTQYF
>TRBV5-1|many|TRBD1|TRBJ2-5
TGCGCCAGCAGCTTGGTTGGCAGGGGGGAGACCCAGTACTTC
CASSLVGRGETQYF
>TRBV10-2|.|TRBD1|TRBJ1-5
TGCGCAAACAGCCCAGGGGGCGGGCAGCCCCAGCATTTT
CANSPGGGQPQHF
>TRBV5-6|once|.|TRBJ1-2
TGTGCCAGCAGATTTACAGGGAGCTATGGCTTCACCTTC
CASRFTGSYGFTF
>TRBV5-1|few|.|TRBJ1-1
TGCGCCAGCAGCTTTCGTTCTAACACTGAAGCTTTCTTT
CASSFRSNTEAFF
>TRBV5-1|few|.|TRBJ1-1
TGCGCCAGCAGCTCGTACTCCGAATCTGAAGCTTTCTTT
CASSSYSESEAFF
>TRBV3-1|few|.|TRBJ2-1
TGTGCCAGCAGCCGCCAGGACTTGAGCTCCTACAATGAGCAGTTCTTC
CASSRQDLSSYNEQFF
>TRBV20-1|few|TRBD1|TRBJ2-7
TGCAGTGCCGGTGGGACAGGTAGCTCCTACGAGCAGTACTTC
CSAGGTGSSYEQYF
>TRBV5-4|once|TRBD1|TRBJ1-2
TGTGCCAGCACACCGGGACAGGGGTTTAGGGACTATGGCTACACCTTC
CASTPGQGFRDYGYTF
>TRBV5-5|few|.|TRBJ2-3
TGTGCCAGCAGCCTGGCGGTTCGCTGGGCCACAGATACGCAGTATTTT
CASSLAVRWATDTQYF
>TRBV9|.|TRBD2|TRBJ2-1
TGTGCCAGCAGCGTGACTAGCGGGGGGAACCATTACAATGAGCAGTTCTTC
CASSVTSGGNHYNEQFF
>TRBV27|many|TRBD1|TRBJ1-2
TGTGCCAGCAGTCTACAGGGGATCGGCTATGGCTACACCTTC
CASSLQGIGYGYTF
>TRBV18|.|.|TRBJ1-5
TGTGCCAGCTCACCTACATCCCCATTCGGTCCCCAGCATTTT
CASSPTSPFGPQHF
>TRBV27|.|.|TRBJ1-2
TGTGCCAGCAGTTTAGGGGCAGACAACTATGGCTACACCTTC
CASSLGADNYGYTF
>TRBV29-1|few|TRBD1|TRBJ1-4
TGCAGCGCCCGGACAGGCGCCGAGAAACTGTTTTTT
CSARTGAEKLFF
>TRBV4-1|.|TRBD1|TRBJ1-2
TGCGCCAGTTACTCAGACAGGGAGAACTATGGCTACACCTTC
CASYSDRENYGYTF
>TRBV5-6|.|TRBD1|TRBJ2-5
TGTGCCAGCAGCCCCTTACTCCAGACAGGGGGGCATCGGGAGACCCAGTACTTC
CASSPLLQTGGHRETQYF
>TRBV5-1|.|TRBD1|TRBJ2-1
TGCGCCAGCAGGATGACAGGGTCCTACAATGAGCAGTTCTTC
CASRMTGSYNEQFF
>TRBV20-1|few|TRBD2|TRBJ2-3
TGCAGTGCATCTTCCAAGCGGGGATATACAGATACGCAGTATTTT
CSASSKRGYTDTQYF
>TRBV5-1|many|TRBD2|TRBJ2-2
TGCGCCAGCAGCTTGGGACTAGCGGGGTACATGGAGCTGTTTTTT
CASSLGLAGYMELFF
>TRBV7-6|many|.|TRBJ2-3
TGTGCCAGCAGCTTAGGCCGTCTAGATACGCAGTATTTT
CASSLGRLDTQYF
>TRBV6-2/TRBV6-3|.|TRBD1|TRBJ2-7
TGTGCCAGCAGTTTCGACAGGGGATGGCAGTACTTC
CASSFDRGWQYF
>TRBV6-1|few|.|TRBJ2-5
TGTGCCAGCAGTGCCCTCGAGGAGGTGAGAGAGACCCAGTACTTC
CASSALEEVRETQYF
>TRBV29-1|.|TRBD1|TRBJ1-4
TGCAGCGGCGCCACAGGGGGCACGGATGAAAAACTGTTTTTT
CSGATGGTDEKLFF
>TRBV5-1|few|.|TRBJ2-1
TGCGCCAGCAATCGGTTGGACCCCGTAGGAAATGAGCAGTTCTTC
CASNRLDPVGNEQFF
>TRBV7-2|.|.|TRBJ2-1
TGTGCCAGCAGCTTGGGTCAGGTCAATGAGCAGTTCTTC
CASSLGQVNEQFF
>TRBV30|.|TRBD2|TRBJ2-7
TGTGCCTGGAGTGACCGTGGCGGGGGGGCCCTCGAGCAGTACTTC
CAWSDRGGGALEQYF
>TRBV29-1|few|.|TRBJ2-1
TGCAGCGTTGAGGGTGGGGAGGCTACCGACAATGAGCAGTTCTTC
CSVEGGEATDNEQFF
>TRBV12-3/TRBV12-4|.|.|TRBJ1-6
TGTGCCAGCAGTTTCGCGGGTGACTCACCCCTCCACTTT
CASSFAGDSPLHF
>TRBV11-2|few|.|TRBJ1-1
TGTGCCAGCAAGCAACTGAGGGGGGACACTGAAGCTTTCTTT
CASKQLRGDTEAFF
>TRBV13|.|.|TRBJ1-4
TGTGCCAGCAGCTCCTCGGGACTGCAAAATGAAAAACTGTTTTTT
CASSSSGLQNEKLFF
>TRBV9|few|TRBD2|TRBJ2-5
TGTGCCAGCAGCGCAGGGGGACTAGCGGGGGTCCAAGAGACCCAGTACTTC
CASSAGGLAGVQETQYF
>TRBV4-3|.|TRBD2|TRBJ2-3
TGCGCCAGCAGCCGAGCGGGGGGAAAATCAGATACGCAGTATTTT
CASSRAGGKSDTQYF
>TRBV12-3/TRBV12-4|few|TRBD1|TRBJ2-6
TGTGCCAGCAGTTTGGGCGCCAGGGGGTTGGGAACTGGGGCCAACGTCCTGACTTTC
CASSLGARGLGTGANVLTF
>TRBV24-1|.|.|TRBJ2-2
TGTGCCACCAGTGATGCAGGGGTCCCCGGGGAGCTGTTTTTT
CATSDAGVPGELFF
>TRBV29-1|.|TRBD1|TRBJ2-7
TGCAGCGGGGGACAGACCTACGAGCAGTACTTC
CSGGQTYEQYF
>TRBV5-1|.|.|TRBJ1-6
TGCGCCAGCAGCGAGGAGGCAGACGTATCCTATAATTCACCCCTCCACTTT
CASSEEADVSYNSPLHF
>TRBV20-1|.|.|TRBJ2-4
TGCAGTGCCCCCAGGACGAGGGGGAATAACCTAGCCAAAAACATTCAGTACTTC
CSAPRTRGNNLAKNIQYF
>TRBV12-3/TRBV12-4|.|TRBD1|TRBJ2-7
TGTGCCAGCAGTTTGAACAGGGGAGTCGAGCAGTACTTC
CASSLNRGVEQYF
>TRBV20-1|many|TRBD1|TRBJ1-1
TGCAGTGCGAGCCGGGACAGGGATGAAGCTTTCTTT
CSASRDRDEAFF
>TRBV7-2|many|TRBD1|TRBJ1-5
TGTGCCAGCAGCGCAGGACAGGGTCAGCCCCAGCATTTT
CASSAGQGQPQHF
>TRBV19|few|TRBD2|TRBJ2-1
TGTGCCAGTAGTCCAAATACGGGGGGCTACAATGAGCAGTTCTTC
CASSPNTGGYNEQFF
>TRBV5-1|.|TRBD1|TRBJ2-5
TGCGCCAGCAGCTTGACGACAGGGATGGTGACCCAGTACTTC
CASSLTTGMVTQYF
>TRBV18|.|.|TRBJ1-2
TGTGCCAGCTCACCACCGGACCAGGTCCCGCCTTATGGCTACACCTTC
CASSPPDQVPPYGYTF
>TRBV23-1|few|.|TRBJ1-5
TGCGCCAGCAGTCAATCGGGCGAGCGCCGGCCCCAGCATTTT
CASSQSGERRPQHF
>TRBV4-3|.|.|TRBJ2-2
TGCGCCAGCAGCCAAGAGGGGCAGAGCACCGGGGAGCTGTTTTTT
CASSQEGQSTGELFF
>TRBV5-1|.|.|TRBJ1-6
TGCGCCAGCAGCCAACGGGGCTTACCTACGGATTCACCCCTCCACTTT
CASSQRGLPTDSPLHF
>TRBV18|.|TRBD1|TRBJ1-2
TGTGCCAGCTCACCCTTCGGGACAGGGTCCTATGGCTACACCTTC
CASSPFGTGSYGYTF
>TRBV6-6|few|TRBD1|TRBJ1-1
TGTGCCAGCAGTTGGGGACAGGCCACTGAAGCTTTCTTT
CASSWGQATEAFF
>TRBV20-1|.|.|TRBJ1-2
TGCAGTGGTGGGAACTATGGCTACACCTTC
CSGGNYGYTF
>TRBV12-3/TRBV12-4|.|.|TRBJ2-3
TGTGCCAGCAGTTTATACCACGAAGGTACAGATACGCAGTATTTT
CASSLYHEGTDTQYF